Each of the 19 T cell receptor beta chains below was sequenced from the same sample in a study of T-cell reconstitution after alpha-beta-depleted transplantation in children. The authors prepared the TCRbeta library with unique molecular identifiers. TCRdb called the PCR reads again in MiXCR, with one record for every CDR3 protein. The data contain 130,000 or so distinct CDR3 sequences, 8.5% to 10% of them singletons. This specimen was PBMCs, mostly from graft donor cells, taken 180 days after TCRalphabeta/CD19-depleted stem cell transplant. Every receptor here comes from a girl less than two years old who had a stem cell transplant for combined immunodeficiency, so the T cells may come from the graft donor.

The CDR3 spells CASSLGIDAKNIQYF. For the CDR3, the DNA is TGCGCCAGCAGCTTGGGGATTGACGCCAAAAACATTCAGTACTTC. The V gene is TRBV5-1, the J gene TRBJ2-4; no firm D call. The CDR3 is 15 amino acids. V shed 0 bases and J shed 1 base, with 8 bases lying between them. Germline V gene lookup returns CDR1 SGHRS and CDR2 YFSETQ.

Only one count was recorded for this clonotype. This chain uses TRBV27 with TRBJ1-1; D might be TRBD1 (6 bases). This CDR3 spans 14 amino acids. Trimming removed 1 base at V and 1 base at J, with 7 bases between. The germline CDR1 and CDR2 sequences are MNHEY and SMNVEV (reference sequence). CDR3: CASSLYRENTEAFF. The CDR3 nucleotides are TGTGCCAGCAGTTTATACAGGGAGAACACTGAAGCTTTCTTT.

The J gene is TRBJ1-5, the V gene TRBV7-6; no clear D. Between the trimmed V and J ends, which lost 5 bases and 7 bases, there was a span of 15 bases. The CDR3 covers 14 residues. In germline, CDR1 is SGHVS, CDR2 FNYEAQ. This chain's CDR3 is CASSPRTREQPQHF. CDR3 DNA: TGTGCCAGCAGCCCCCGGACCCGAGAGCAGCCCCAGCATTTT.

This clonotype occurred a few times. The genes are TRBV5-1 and TRBJ1-1; 9 bases are a match to TRBD1. This CDR3 has 15 residues. Unmatched junction bases numbered 10, after V lost 5 bases and J lost 5 bases. Looked up from germline, CDR1 is SGHRS and CDR2 is YFSETQ. CDR3 nucleotide sequence: TGCGCCAGCAGAAGGACAGGGGCTCGAGGGACTGAAGCTTTCTTT. Translating gives CASRRTGARGTEAFF.

Only a few counts were recorded for this clonotype. The chain uses TRBV6-5 and TRBJ2-5; a weak D match, TRBD1 (6 bases). Trimming removed 3 bases at V and 1 base at J, with 12 bases between. Germline CDR1 is MNHEY and CDR2 is SVGAGI. There are 15 residues in the CDR3. In DNA, the CDR3 is TGTGCCAGCAGTTATGTTCACAGGGCCCAAGAGACCCAGTACTTC. Amino acid sequence: CASSYVHRAQETQYF.

This clonotype has only a few counts. V gene TRBV27 combines with J gene TRBJ2-7; D not certain. Trimming removed 4 bases from V and 4 bases from J, with 17 bases in between. The CDR3 consists of 15 residues. The germline gives CDR1 MNHEY, CDR2 SMNVEV (reference sequence). For the CDR3, the DNA is TGTGCCAGCAGTTGGGTTAGCAGGTCGGCGTACGAGCAGTACTTC. This encodes CASSWVSRSAYEQYF.

The rearrangement links TRBV20-1 to TRBJ2-2; TRBD1 agrees at 9 bases. J lost 5 bases, V lost 0 bases, and 7 bases had no gene match. CDR3 length equals 16 residues. Germline V gene sequence: CDR1 DFQATT, CDR2 SNEGSKA (reference sequence). The chain's CDR3 is CSARDRRQGGTGELFF. The CDR3 DNA follows: TGCAGTGCTAGAGATCGAAGACAGGGGGGGACCGGGGAGCTGTTTTTT.

This clonotype was counted only a few times. The chain combines TRBV11-3 with TRBJ2-1; no firm D call. V lost 0 bases, J lost 9 bases, and 3 bases lay in between. The CDR3 contains 11 residues. From germline, CDR1 is SGHNT and CDR2 YENEEA. CDR3 loop: CASSLDSEQFF. For the CDR3, the DNA is TGTGCCAGCAGCTTAGACTCTGAGCAGTTCTTC. The full variable domain, with the rest looked up from reference TRBV11-3 and TRBJ2-1, is EAGVVQSPRYKIIEKKQPVAFWCNPISGHNTLYWYLQNLGQGPELLIRYENEEAVDDSQLPKDRFSAERLKGVDSTLKIQPAELGDSAVYLCASSLDSEQFFGPGTRLTVL.

This clonotype was observed at least ten times. V is TRBV20-1 and J is TRBJ2-1; D perhaps matches TRBD2 (7 bases). This CDR3 is built from 15 residues. Germline CDR1 DFQATT, CDR2 SNEGSKA (reference sequence). V shed 3 bases and J shed 0 bases, with 12 bases lying between them. DNA of the CDR3: TGCAGTGCTAGTGAGGGGGGGAGCTCCTACAATGAGCAGTTCTTC. Amino acid sequence: CSASEGGSSYNEQFF.

The rearrangement links TRBV9 to TRBJ2-2; tentative D call: TRBD2 (6 bases). Germline V CDR1 and CDR2: SGDLS, YYNGEE. This CDR3 has 14 residues. Trimming removed 4 bases at V and 8 bases at J, with 15 bases between. CDR3 region: CASSPGAETGELFF. DNA of the CDR3: TGTGCCAGCAGCCCGGGAGCCGAGACGGGGGAGCTGTTTTTT.

The sample holds a few counts of this clonotype. The chain carries TRBV10-3 and TRBJ1-5; no clear D gene. Germline CDR1 ENHRY, CDR2 SYGVKD. The CDR3 loop spans 13 amino acids. Trimming left V 0 bases short and J 5 bases short, with 5 bases between. In nucleotides, the CDR3 is TGTGCCATCAGTGAGTCGGATGATCAGCCCCAGCATTTT. The encoded protein is CAISESDDQPQHF.

This chain links TRBV5-1 with TRBJ2-5; weak D call: TRBD2 (7 bases). The V end was cut by 4 bases, the J end by 2 bases, with 24 bases between. The CDR3 loop spans 18 amino acids. CDR1 is SGHRS, CDR2 YFSETQ, per germline. This chain's CDR3 is CASSVDGDLGGPQETQYF. CDR3 DNA: TGCGCCAGCAGCGTGGATGGGGACCTGGGGGGGCCTCAAGAGACCCAGTACTTC. Together with reference TRBV5-1 and TRBJ2-5, the CDR3 gives the full variable domain: KAGVTQTPRYLIKTRGQQVTLSCSPISGHRSVSWYQQTPGQGLQFLFEYFSETQRNKGNFPGRFSGRQFSNSRSEMNVSTLELGDSALYLCASSVDGDLGGPQETQYFGPGTRLLVL.

In this sample, this clonotype turned up a few times. J is TRBJ2-7 and V is TRBV6-2 or TRBV6-3; D gene ambiguous. Germline V gives CDR1 MNHEY, CDR2 SVGEGT. The CDR3 loop spans 12 amino acids. The V and J ends lost 6 bases and 7 bases respectively, with 13 bases between them. The CDR3 sequence: CASSKLGWEQYF. CDR3 nucleotides: TGTGCCAGCAGCAAGCTGGGGTGGGAGCAGTACTTC.

This chain links TRBV5-1 with TRBJ1-1, with D possibly being TRBD1 (5 bases). V lost 3 bases, J lost 7 bases, and 13 bases lay in between. The germline V gene has CDR1 SGHRS and CDR2 YFSETQ. CDR3 length: 13 amino acids. CDR3 protein: CASSSTDSFEAFF. The CDR3 DNA is TGCGCCAGCAGCTCGACCGACAGTTTTGAAGCTTTCTTT.

This clonotype was counted only a few times. The V and J genes are TRBV5-1 and TRBJ1-2, with 12 nucleotides matching TRBD1. V was clipped by 2 bases and J by 8 bases; unmatched bases: 7. This CDR3 is 15 amino acids long. Germline CDR1 and CDR2: SGHRS and YFSETQ. CDR3 sequence: CASSFPGQGAEGYTF. In DNA form, the CDR3 reads TGCGCCAGCAGCTTCCCGGGACAGGGGGCTGAAGGCTACACCTTC.

This clonotype was picked up a small number of times. The genes are TRBV12-3 or TRBV12-4 and TRBJ1-2; tentative D call: TRBD1 (5 bases). V lost 4 bases and J lost 4, with 13 bases in between. The CDR3 is 14 amino acids. The CDR3 is CASSWGEGAYGYTF. In nucleotides, the CDR3 is TGTGCCAGCAGTTGGGGGGAAGGGGCCTATGGCTACACCTTC.

This clonotype showed up just a few times. The chain links TRBV7-6 to TRBJ2-7, with 7 nucleotides matching TRBD1. CDR1 SGHVS and CDR2 FNYEAQ come from the germline V gene. V lost 1 base and J lost 1; bases outside the gene matches: 4. The CDR3 consists of 15 residues. DNA of the CDR3: TGTGCCAGCAGCTTAGTGGCAGGGGGTTCCTACGAGCAGTACTTC. Translating it yields CASSLVAGGSYEQYF.

This clonotype was counted many times. CDR3: CATSSGSYEQYF. CDR3 nucleotides: TGTGCCACCAGCAGCGGATCCTACGAGCAGTACTTC. This chain joins TRBV15 and TRBJ2-7, with D hard to call. Germline assignment: CDR1 LNHNV and CDR2 YYDKDF (reference sequence). V lost 3 bases, J lost 1 base, and 4 bases lay in between. The CDR3 consists of 12 residues.

The chain has TRBV5-5 and TRBJ2-7; possible D gene TRBD1, 6 bases. This CDR3 has 14 amino acids. With 3 bases removed from V and 0 bases from J, the gap between germline ends came to 10 bases. Germline V gives CDR1 SGHKS, CDR2 YYEKEE (reference sequence). The CDR3 here is CASSWGQRSYEQYF. The CDR3 DNA is TGTGCCAGCAGCTGGGGGCAGCGCTCCTACGAGCAGTACTTC.